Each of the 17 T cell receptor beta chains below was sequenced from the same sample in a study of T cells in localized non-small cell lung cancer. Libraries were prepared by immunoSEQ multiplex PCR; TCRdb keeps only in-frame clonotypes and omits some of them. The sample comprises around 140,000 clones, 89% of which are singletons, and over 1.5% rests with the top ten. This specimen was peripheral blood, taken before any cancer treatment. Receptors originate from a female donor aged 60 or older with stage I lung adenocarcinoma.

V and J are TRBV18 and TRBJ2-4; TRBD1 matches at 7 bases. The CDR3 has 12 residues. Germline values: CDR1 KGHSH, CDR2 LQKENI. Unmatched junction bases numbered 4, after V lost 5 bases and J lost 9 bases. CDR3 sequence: CASSLQGFIQYF. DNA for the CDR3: TGTGCCAGCTCATTACAGGGGTTCATTCAGTACTTC.

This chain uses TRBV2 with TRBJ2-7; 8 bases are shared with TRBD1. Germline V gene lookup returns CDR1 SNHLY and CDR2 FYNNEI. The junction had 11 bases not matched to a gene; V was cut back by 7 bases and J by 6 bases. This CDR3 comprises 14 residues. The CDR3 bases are TGTGCCAGCATCGAACGACAGGGGTTCGGCGAGCAGTACTTC. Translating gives CASIERQGFGEQYF. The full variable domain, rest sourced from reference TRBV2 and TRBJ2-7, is EPEVTQTPSHQVTQMGQEVILRCVPISNHLYFYWYRQILGQKVEFLVSFYNNEISEKSEIFDDQFSVERPDGSNFTLKIRSTKLEDSAMYFCASIERQGFGEQYFGPGTRLTVT.

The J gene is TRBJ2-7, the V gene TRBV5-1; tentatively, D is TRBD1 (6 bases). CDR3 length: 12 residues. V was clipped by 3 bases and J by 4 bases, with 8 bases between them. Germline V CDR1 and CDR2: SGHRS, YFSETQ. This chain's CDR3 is CASSSDRYEQYF. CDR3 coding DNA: TGCGCCAGCAGCTCGGACAGATACGAGCAGTACTTC. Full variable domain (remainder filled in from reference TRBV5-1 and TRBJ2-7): KAGVTQTPRYLIKTRGQQVTLSCSPISGHRSVSWYQQTPGQGLQFLFEYFSETQRNKGNFPGRFSGRQFSNSRSEMNVSTLELGDSALYLCASSSDRYEQYFGPGTRLTVT.

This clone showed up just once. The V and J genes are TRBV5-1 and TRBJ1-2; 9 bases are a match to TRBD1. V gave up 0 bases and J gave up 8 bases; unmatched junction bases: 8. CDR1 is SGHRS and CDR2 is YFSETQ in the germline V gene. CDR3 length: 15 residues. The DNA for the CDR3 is TGCGCCAGCAGCTTGGCCCCCGGGACAGGGCAGGGCTACACCTTC. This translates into CASSLAPGTGQGYTF.

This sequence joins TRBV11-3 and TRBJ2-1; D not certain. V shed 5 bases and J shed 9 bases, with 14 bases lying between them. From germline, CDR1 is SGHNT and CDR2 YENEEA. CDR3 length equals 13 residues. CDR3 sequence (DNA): TGTGCCAGCAGCCCCTCAAGAAAAGGTGAGCAGTTCTTC. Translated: CASSPSRKGEQFF.

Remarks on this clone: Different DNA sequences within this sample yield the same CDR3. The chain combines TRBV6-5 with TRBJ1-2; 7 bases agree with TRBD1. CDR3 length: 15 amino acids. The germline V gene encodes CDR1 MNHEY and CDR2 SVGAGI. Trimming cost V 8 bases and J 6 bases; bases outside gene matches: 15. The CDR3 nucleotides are TGTGCCAGCGGGATTCTGACAGGGAGGGGGGATGGCTACACCTTC. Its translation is CASGILTGRGDGYTF.

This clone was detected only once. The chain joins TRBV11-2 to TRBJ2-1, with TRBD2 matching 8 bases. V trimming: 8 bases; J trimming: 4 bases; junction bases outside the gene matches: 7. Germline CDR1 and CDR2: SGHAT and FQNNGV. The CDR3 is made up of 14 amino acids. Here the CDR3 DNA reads TGTGCCAGCGAGTCCAGCGGGAGATACAATGAGCAGTTCTTC. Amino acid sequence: CASESSGRYNEQFF. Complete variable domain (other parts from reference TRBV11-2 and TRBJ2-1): EAGVAQSPRYKIIEKRQSVAFWCNPISGHATLYWYQQILGQGPKLLIQFQNNGVVDDSQLPKDRFSAERLKGVDSTLKIQPAKLEDSAVYLCASESSGRYNEQFFGPGTRLTVL.

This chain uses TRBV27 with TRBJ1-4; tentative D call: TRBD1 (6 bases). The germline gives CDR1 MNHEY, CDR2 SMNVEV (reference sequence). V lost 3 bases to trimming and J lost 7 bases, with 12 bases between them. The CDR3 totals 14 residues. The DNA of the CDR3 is TGTGCCAGCAGTTTGAGGGGGGGTGCTGAAAAACTGTTTTTT. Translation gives CASSLRGGAEKLFF.

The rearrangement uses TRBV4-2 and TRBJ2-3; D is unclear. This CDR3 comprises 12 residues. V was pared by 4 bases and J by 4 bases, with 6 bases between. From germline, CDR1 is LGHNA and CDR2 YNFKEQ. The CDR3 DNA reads TGTGCCAGCAGCCCTGGGGCAGATACGCAGTATTTT. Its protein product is CASSPGADTQYF.

This CDR3 reads CASSPAGQAGELFF. The CDR3 DNA reads as TGTGCCAGCAGTCCGGCCGGACAGGCCGGGGAGCTGTTTTTT. The chain combines TRBV6-6 with TRBJ2-2; 7 positions match TRBD1. Germline CDR1 is MNHNY and CDR2 is SVGAGI (reference sequence). This CDR3 has 14 residues. The V gene end was trimmed by 5 bases and the J gene end by 6 bases; junction bases not matched to a gene: 6.

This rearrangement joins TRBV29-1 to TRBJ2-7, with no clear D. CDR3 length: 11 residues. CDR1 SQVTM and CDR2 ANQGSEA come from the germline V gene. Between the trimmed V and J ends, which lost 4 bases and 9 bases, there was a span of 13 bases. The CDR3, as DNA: TGCAGCGTTGGGTTTCCCGCCGGGCAGTACTTC. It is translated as CSVGFPAGQYF.

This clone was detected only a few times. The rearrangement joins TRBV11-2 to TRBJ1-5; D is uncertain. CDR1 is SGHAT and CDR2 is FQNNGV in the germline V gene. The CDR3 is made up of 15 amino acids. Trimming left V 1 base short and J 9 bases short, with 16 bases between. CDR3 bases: TGTGCCAGCAGCTTAGGAGGGAGTGCAGCCAGGCCCCAGCATTTT. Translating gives CASSLGGSAARPQHF.

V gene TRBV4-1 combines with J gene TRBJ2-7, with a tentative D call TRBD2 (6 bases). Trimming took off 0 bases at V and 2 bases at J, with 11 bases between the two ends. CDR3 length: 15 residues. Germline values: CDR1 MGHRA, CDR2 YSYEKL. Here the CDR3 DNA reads TGCGCCAGCAGCCAAGAGGGGGGAGAGCCCTACGAGCAGTACTTC. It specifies CASSQEGGEPYEQYF.

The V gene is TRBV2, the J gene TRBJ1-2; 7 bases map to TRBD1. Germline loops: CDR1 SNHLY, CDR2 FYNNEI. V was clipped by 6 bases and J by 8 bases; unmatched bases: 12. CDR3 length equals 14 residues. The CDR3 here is CASRRTQGRRGYTF. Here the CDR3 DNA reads TGTGCCAGCAGAAGAACACAGGGGAGGAGGGGCTACACCTTC.

CDR3 in DNA: TGTGCCAGCTCACCGGACAGCGCGATATACAATGAGCAGTTCTTC. Translating gives CASSPDSAIYNEQFF. This chain connects TRBV18 to TRBJ2-1; the D gene is possibly TRBD1 (6 bases). The CDR3 is 15 residues long. The germline CDR1 and CDR2 sequences are KGHSH and LQKENI. V was shortened by 3 bases and J by 4 bases, with 13 bases between the two germline ends. The full variable domain, rest sourced from reference TRBV18 and TRBJ2-1, is NAGVMQNPRHLVRRRGQEARLRCSPMKGHSHVYWYRQLPEEGLKFMVYLQKENIIDESGMPKERFSAEFPKEGPSILRIQQVVRGDSAAYFCASSPDSAIYNEQFFGPGTRLTVL.

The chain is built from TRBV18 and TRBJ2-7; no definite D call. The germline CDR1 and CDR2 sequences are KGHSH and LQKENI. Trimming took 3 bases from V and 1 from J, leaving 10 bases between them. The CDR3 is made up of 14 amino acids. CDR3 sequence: CASSPNVGSYEQYF. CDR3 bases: TGTGCCAGCTCACCGAACGTAGGATCCTACGAGCAGTACTTC.

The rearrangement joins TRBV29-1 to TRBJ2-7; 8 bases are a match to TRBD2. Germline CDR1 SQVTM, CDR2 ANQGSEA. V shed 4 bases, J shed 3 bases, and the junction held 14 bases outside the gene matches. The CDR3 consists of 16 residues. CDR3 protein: CSVAMSRLARGYEQYF. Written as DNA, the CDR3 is TGCAGCGTTGCTATGTCAAGACTAGCGAGGGGCTACGAGCAGTACTTC.